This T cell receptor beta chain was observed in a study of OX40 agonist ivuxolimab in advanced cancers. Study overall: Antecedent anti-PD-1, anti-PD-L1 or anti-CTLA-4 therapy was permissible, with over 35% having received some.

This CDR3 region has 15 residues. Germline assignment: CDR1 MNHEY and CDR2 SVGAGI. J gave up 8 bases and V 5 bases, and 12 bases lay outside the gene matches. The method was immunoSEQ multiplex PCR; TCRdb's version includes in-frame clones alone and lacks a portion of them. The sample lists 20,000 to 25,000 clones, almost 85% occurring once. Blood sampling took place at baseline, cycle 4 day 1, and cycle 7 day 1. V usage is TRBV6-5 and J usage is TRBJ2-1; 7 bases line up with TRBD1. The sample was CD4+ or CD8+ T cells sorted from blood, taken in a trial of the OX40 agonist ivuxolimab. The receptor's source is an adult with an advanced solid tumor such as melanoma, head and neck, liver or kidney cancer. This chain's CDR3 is CASSTPGRGIYEQFF. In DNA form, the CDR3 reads TGTGCCAGCAGTACCCCTGGCAGGGGGATCTATGAGCAGTTCTTC.